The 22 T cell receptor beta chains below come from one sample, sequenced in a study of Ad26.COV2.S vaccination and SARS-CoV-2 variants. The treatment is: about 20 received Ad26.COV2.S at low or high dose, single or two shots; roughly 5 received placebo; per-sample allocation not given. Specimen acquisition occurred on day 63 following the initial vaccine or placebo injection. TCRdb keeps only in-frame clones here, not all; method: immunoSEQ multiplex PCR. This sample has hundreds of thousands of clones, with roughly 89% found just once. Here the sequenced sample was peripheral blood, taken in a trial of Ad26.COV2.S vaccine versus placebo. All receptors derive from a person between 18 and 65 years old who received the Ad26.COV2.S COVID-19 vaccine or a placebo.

This CDR3 is CASSQESGGGQPQHF. The CDR3, as DNA: TGCGCCAGCAGCCAAGAGTCAGGGGGCGGTCAGCCCCAGCATTTT. V usage is TRBV4-3 and J usage is TRBJ1-5; the match to TRBD1 covers 8 bases. Germline CDR1 reads LGHNA; CDR2 reads YSLEER. The CDR3 has 15 amino acids. Losses at the gene ends were 0 bases for V and 6 bases for J; bases not matched to a gene: 4.

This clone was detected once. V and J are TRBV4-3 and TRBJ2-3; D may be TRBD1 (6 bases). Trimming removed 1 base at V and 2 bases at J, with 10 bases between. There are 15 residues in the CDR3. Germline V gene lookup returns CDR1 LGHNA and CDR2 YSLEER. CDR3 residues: CASSQGTESTDTQYF. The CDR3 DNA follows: TGCGCCAGCAGCCAAGGGACAGAATCCACAGATACGCAGTATTTT.

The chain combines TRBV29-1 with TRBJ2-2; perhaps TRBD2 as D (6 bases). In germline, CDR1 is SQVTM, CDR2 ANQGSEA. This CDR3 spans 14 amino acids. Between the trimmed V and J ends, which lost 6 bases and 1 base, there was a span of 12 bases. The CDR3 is CSVAGLLNTGELFF. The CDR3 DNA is TGCAGCGTGGCGGGACTCCTGAACACCGGGGAGCTGTTTTTT.

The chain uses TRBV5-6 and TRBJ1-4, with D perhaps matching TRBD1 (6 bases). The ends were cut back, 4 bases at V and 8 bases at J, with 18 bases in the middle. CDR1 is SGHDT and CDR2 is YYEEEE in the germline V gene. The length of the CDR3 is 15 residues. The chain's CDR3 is CASSLQGEGTEKLFF. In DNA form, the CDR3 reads TGTGCCAGCAGCCTACAGGGAGAAGGTACCGAAAAACTGTTTTTT. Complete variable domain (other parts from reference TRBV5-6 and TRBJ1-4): DAGVTQSPTHLIKTRGQQVTLRCSPKSGHDTVSWYQQALGQGPQFIFQYYEEEERQRGNFPDRFSGHQFPNYSSELNVNALLLGDSALYLCASSLQGEGTEKLFFGSGTQLSVL.

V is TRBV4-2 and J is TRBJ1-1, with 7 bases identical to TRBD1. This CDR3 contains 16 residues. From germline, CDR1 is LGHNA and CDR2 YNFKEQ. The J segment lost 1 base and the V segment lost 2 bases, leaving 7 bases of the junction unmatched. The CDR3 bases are TGTGCCAGCAGCCAAAGACAGGGCCTGAAGAACACTGAAGCTTTCTTT. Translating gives CASSQRQGLKNTEAFF.

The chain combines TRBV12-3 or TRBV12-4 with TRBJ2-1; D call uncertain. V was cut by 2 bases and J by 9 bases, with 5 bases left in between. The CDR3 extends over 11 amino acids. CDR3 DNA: TGTGCCAGCAGTTTAAGGGCTGAGCAGTTCTTC. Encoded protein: CASSLRAEQFF.

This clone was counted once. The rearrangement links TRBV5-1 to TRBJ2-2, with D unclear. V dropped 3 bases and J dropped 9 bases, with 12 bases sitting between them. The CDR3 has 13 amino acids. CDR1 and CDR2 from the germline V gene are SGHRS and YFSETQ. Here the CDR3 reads CASSSQALRELFF. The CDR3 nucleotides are TGCGCCAGCAGCTCCCAGGCTTTAAGGGAGCTGTTTTTT.

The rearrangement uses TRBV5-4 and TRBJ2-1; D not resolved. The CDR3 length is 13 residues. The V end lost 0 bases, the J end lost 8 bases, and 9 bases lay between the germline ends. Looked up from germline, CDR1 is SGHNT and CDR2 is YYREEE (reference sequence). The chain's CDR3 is CASSLVGRDEQFF. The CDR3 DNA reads TGTGCCAGCAGCTTGGTCGGCAGAGATGAGCAGTTCTTC. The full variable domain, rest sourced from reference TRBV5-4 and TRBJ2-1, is ETGVTQSPTHLIKTRGQQVTLRCSSQSGHNTVSWYQQALGQGPQFIFQYYREEENGRGNFPPRFSGLQFPNYSSELNVNALELDDSALYLCASSLVGRDEQFFGPGTRLTVL.

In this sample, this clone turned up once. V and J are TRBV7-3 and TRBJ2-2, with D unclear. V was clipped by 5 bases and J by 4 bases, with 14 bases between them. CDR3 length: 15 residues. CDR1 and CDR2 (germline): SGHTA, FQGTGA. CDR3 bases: TGTGCCAGCAGCCTCCGGCCAGGTGTCACCGGGGAGCTGTTTTTT. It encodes CASSLRPGVTGELFF.

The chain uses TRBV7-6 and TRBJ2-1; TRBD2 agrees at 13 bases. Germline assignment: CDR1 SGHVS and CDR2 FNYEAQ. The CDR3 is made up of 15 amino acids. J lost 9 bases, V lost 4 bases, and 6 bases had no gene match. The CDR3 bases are TGTGCCAGCAGCTCCCGACTAGCGGGAGGTGCTGAGCAGTTCTTC. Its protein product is CASSSRLAGGAEQFF.

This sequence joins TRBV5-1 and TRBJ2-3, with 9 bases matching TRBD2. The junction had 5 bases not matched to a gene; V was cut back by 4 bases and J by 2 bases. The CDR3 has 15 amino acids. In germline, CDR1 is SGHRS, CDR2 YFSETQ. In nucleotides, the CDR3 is TGCGCCAGCAGCCTGACTAGCGGCAACACAGATACGCAGTATTTT. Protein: CASSLTSGNTDTQYF.

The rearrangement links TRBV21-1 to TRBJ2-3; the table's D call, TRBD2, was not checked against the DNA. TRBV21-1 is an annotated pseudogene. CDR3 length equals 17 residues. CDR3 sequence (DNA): TGTGCCAGCAGCAAAGGGAGGGGTTTCGGAATCACAGATACGCAGTATTTT. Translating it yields CASSKGRGFGITDTQYF.

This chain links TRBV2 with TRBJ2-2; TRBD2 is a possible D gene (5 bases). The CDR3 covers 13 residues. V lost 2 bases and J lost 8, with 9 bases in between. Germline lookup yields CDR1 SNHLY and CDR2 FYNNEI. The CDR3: CASSESRVGELFF. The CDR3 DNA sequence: TGTGCCAGCAGTGAATCGAGGGTAGGGGAGCTGTTTTTT.

The CDR3 protein is CASSAEGVVNTEAFF. The CDR3 DNA reads TGTGCCAGCAGTGCCGAGGGGGTGGTAAACACTGAAGCTTTCTTT. The rearrangement links TRBV2 to TRBJ1-1; D is perhaps TRBD1 (6 bases). The length of the CDR3 is 15 residues. V lost 4 bases and J 2 bases, leaving 14 bases between the germline ends. Germline loops: CDR1 SNHLY, CDR2 FYNNEI. The full variable domain, with the rest looked up from reference TRBV2 and TRBJ1-1, is EPEVTQTPSHQVTQMGQEVILRCVPISNHLYFYWYRQILGQKVEFLVSFYNNEISEKSEIFDDQFSVERPDGSNFTLKIRSTKLEDSAMYFCASSAEGVVNTEAFFGQGTRLTVV.

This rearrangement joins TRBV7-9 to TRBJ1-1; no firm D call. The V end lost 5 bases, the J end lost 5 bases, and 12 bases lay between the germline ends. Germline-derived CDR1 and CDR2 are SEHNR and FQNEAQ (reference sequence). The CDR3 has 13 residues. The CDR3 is CASSPELGTEAFF. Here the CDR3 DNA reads TGTGCCAGCAGCCCCGAGCTCGGGACTGAAGCTTTCTTT.

This CDR3 is CASSLDRGYPNNEQFF. In DNA form, the CDR3 reads TGTGCCAGCAGCTTAGATAGGGGGTACCCCAACAATGAGCAGTTCTTC. The chain uses TRBV7-2 and TRBJ2-1; D possibly corresponds to TRBD1 (6 bases). The CDR3 runs 16 residues. The ends were cut back, 1 base at V and 5 bases at J, with 15 bases in the middle. Per the germline V gene, CDR1 is SGHTA and CDR2 is FQGNSA.

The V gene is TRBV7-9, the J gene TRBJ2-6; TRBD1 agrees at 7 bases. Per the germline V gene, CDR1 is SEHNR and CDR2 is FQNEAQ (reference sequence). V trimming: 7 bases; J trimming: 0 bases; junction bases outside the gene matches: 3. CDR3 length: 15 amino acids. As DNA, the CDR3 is TGTGCCAGCATTGACAGGGACTCTGGGGCCAACGTCCTGACTTTC. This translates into CASIDRDSGANVLTF.

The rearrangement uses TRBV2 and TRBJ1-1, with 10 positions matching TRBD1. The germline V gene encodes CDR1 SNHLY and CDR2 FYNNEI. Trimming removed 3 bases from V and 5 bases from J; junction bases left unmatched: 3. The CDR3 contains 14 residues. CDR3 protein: CASSEDRGSTEAFF. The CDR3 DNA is TGTGCCAGCAGTGAGGACAGGGGGTCTACTGAAGCTTTCTTT.

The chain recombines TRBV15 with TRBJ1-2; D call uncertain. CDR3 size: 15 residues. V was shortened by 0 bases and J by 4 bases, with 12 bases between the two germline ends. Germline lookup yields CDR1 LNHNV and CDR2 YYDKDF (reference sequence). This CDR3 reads CATSRERAELYGYTF. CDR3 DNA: TGTGCCACCAGCAGAGAAAGGGCAGAGCTCTATGGCTACACCTTC.

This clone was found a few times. CDR3 sequence reads: CASSDSGRGNTIYF. DNA of the CDR3: TGTGCCAGCAGTGATTCAGGGAGGGGAAACACCATATATTTT. The chain carries TRBV6-1 and TRBJ1-3, with D maybe TRBD1 (5 bases). The CDR3 extends over 14 amino acids. Trimming shortened V by 3 bases and J by 4 bases, and 10 bases separated the two germline ends. Per the germline V gene, CDR1 is MNHNS and CDR2 is SASEGT.

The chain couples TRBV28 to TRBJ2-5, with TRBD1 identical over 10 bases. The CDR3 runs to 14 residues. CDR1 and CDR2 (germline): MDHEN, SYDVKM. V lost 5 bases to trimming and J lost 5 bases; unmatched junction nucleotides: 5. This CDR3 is CASSGTGEGETQYF. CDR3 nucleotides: TGTGCCAGCAGTGGGACAGGGGAAGGGGAGACCCAGTACTTC. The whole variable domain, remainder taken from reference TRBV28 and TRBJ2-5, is DVKVTQSSRYLVKRTGEKVFLECVQDMDHENMFWYRQDPGLGLRLIYFSYDVKMKEKGDIPEGYSVSREKKERFSLILESASTNQTSMYLCASSGTGEGETQYFGPGTRLLVL.

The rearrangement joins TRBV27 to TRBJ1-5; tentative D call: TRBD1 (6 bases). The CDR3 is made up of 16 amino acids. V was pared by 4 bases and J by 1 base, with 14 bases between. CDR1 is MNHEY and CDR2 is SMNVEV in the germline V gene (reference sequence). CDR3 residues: CASSSRQETSNQPQHF. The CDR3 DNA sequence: TGTGCCAGCAGTTCCCGACAGGAGACGAGCAATCAGCCCCAGCATTTT.